This T cell receptor (beta chain) was found in a study of long-term antiretroviral therapy in people with HIV. General study points: Patients on ART gained diversity, which nonetheless stayed below transplant donor controls.

The germline V and J ends were trimmed by 1 base and 0 bases, with 10 bases remaining between them. The CDR3 loop spans 16 amino acids. In germline, CDR1 is MGHRA, CDR2 YSYEKL. Donors needed at least one pre-ART PBMC sample plus at least two post-ART samples. None of the participants with HIV were treated outside the United States. Assay version v3.0 of immunoSEQ was used, and it was run at survey level. Per-sample targets for sequencing were roughly 35,000-55,000 T-cell genomes. Profiling relied on immunoSEQ multiplex PCR, and the TCRdb table lists in-frame clones only, not all of them. The data contain 35,000 to 45,000 clones, just under 95% of them singletons. As to this clone: What it binds is unknown.

Material: unsorted PBMCs, obtained 4.1 years after starting antiretroviral therapy. This chain uses TRBV4-1 with TRBJ2-4, with D tentatively TRBD1 (6 bases). This TCR came from a woman in her fifties or sixties with HIV. The CDR3 DNA follows: TGCGCCAGCAGCCAAGGGACAGACCTAGCCAAAAACATTCAGTACTTC. Translated, it gives CASSQGTDLAKNIQYF.